This T cell receptor beta chain was captured in a study of blood T cells in healthy people across ages. As for the study in general: The capture of about one barcoded beta molecule per two T cells was achieved by template switching. Study-wide results and limits: Unknown CMV status may confound age-related changes in expanded clones.

The CDR3 is 15 amino acids. Germline assignment: CDR1 LGHNA and CDR2 YNFKEQ. Alongside a J-beta primer mix, a sample-barcoded 5' primer served in a second PCR lasting about 6 to 11 cycles. MiXCR, applied by TCRdb to the 5' RACE reads, yields one record per CDR3 protein. Of 800,000 or so distinct CDR3 sequences listed, 20% to 25% are singletons. In regard to this clonotype: As yet, its antigen is unknown.

Total RNA extraction produced at least 5.5 micrograms (per sample) for the study. The sample was also reused in another study, on T cells of mothers and their children. That source adds: Related and unrelated pairs show TCR recombination output that thymic selection shapes similarly.

V gene TRBV4-2 combines with J gene TRBJ2-5, with 7 bases fitting TRBD2. The end of the DNA fits TRBJ2-1 better, so the J call may be wrong. Source material: blood. The receptor's source is a boy younger than 18 in good health. The DNA of the CDR3 is TGTGCCAGCACCCGGGAGACGGGGGGTGGCTATGAGCAGTTCTTC. It is translated as CASTRETGGGYEQFF.